Below, 21 T cell receptor beta chains from the same sample are listed, as sequenced in a study (dated by TCRdb to about 2015). Preparation of the library involved 5' RACE. Sequencing instrument: Illumina MiSeq. The public reads were quality trimmed at Q25 with fastp and then assembled into clones with MiXCR by TCRdb, keeping productive beta chains. All rows with the same CDR3 protein become a single entry with the most common DNA and genes. For this sample the table gives approximately 40,000 distinct CDR3 sequences, of which under 20% were detected only once. The ten largest clonotypes hold about 3% of the sample. Sequenced sample: naive CD4+ T cells sorted from a lymph node. What the cell subset or site label conveys for this sample: naive CD4+ T cells, CD4+CD45RA+CD25-. The receptors come from a female donor with breast cancer.

The chain carries TRBV9 and TRBJ1-1; no definite D call. Per germline, CDR1 SGDLS and CDR2 YYNGEE. CDR3 length: 14 amino acids. V lost 0 bases and J 3 bases, leaving 9 bases between the germline ends. CDR3 protein: CASSVEGRDTEAFF. As DNA, the CDR3 is TGTGCCAGCAGCGTAGAAGGCCGGGACACTGAAGCTTTCTTT.

This clonotype was seen ten or more times. This chain links TRBV5-1 with TRBJ1-1; D uncertain. V was pared by 4 bases and J by 5 bases, with 15 bases between. This CDR3 spans 14 amino acids. Germline V gene sequence: CDR1 SGHRS, CDR2 YFSETQ. CDR3 DNA: TGCGCCAGCAGCGGACGTTCGGGAGAGACTGAAGCTTTCTTT. It specifies CASSGRSGETEAFF.

Many counts were recorded for this clonotype. V usage is TRBV6-1 and J usage is TRBJ2-7; TRBD2 is a possible D gene (6 bases). CDR3 length: 13 amino acids. The V end lost 7 bases, the J end lost 3 bases, and 13 bases lay between the germline ends. The germline gives CDR1 MNHNS, CDR2 SASEGT. The CDR3 DNA follows: TGTGCCAGCAAGGAGACTAGTCTCTACGAGCAGTACTTC. Amino acids: CASKETSLYEQYF.

The rearrangement joins TRBV4-1 to TRBJ2-2, with a possible D match to TRBD1 (6 bases). The CDR3 spans 16 residues. Trimming left V 5 bases short and J 1 base short, with 14 bases between. Germline V gene lookup returns CDR1 MGHRA and CDR2 YSYEKL. In nucleotides, the CDR3 is TGCGCCAGCAGCGATACCCCAGGGGAGAACACCGGGGAGCTGTTTTTT. Residues: CASSDTPGENTGELFF.

V gene TRBV4-2 combines with J gene TRBJ2-2; 11 bases fit TRBD2. After removal of 3 bases from V and 6 bases from J, the junction contained 3 bases not matched to a gene. Germline CDR1 is LGHNA and CDR2 is YNFKEQ. The CDR3 is 15 amino acids. The CDR3 DNA is TGTGCCAGCAGCCATAGCGGGAGGGCCTCCGGGGAGCTGTTTTTT. Amino acids: CASSHSGRASGELFF.

This clonotype showed up many times. The V call is TRBV6-2 or TRBV6-3, the J call TRBJ2-2; D gene uncertain. The CDR3 sequence is 12 residues long. CDR1 and CDR2 (germline): MNHEY, SVGEGT. V lost 4 bases, J lost 7 bases, and 7 bases lay in between. CDR3 bases: TGTGCCAGCAGTTCTATGGGCGGGGAGCTGTTTTTT. This sequence encodes CASSSMGGELFF.

A note on this clonotype: The CDR3 end shows no conserved phenylalanine or tryptophan, and so a read error is likely. The chain recombines TRBV5-1 with TRBJ1-1; unclear D gene. Germline CDR1 SGHRS, CDR2 YFSETQ. CDR3 length: 13 amino acids. The CDR3 loop reads CASGLSGYTEAFL. The CDR3 nucleotides are TGCGCCAGCGGCTTGTCAGGTTACACTGAAGCTTTCCTT.

The rearrangement joins TRBV20-1 to TRBJ2-6, with 8 positions matching TRBD2. Germline V gives CDR1 DFQATT, CDR2 SNEGSKA (reference sequence). There are 18 residues in the CDR3. Losses at the gene ends were 0 bases for V and 0 bases for J; bases not matched to a gene: 7. CDR3: CSARDSGGLSSGANVLTF. DNA of the CDR3: TGCAGTGCTAGAGATTCGGGGGGGCTTAGCTCTGGGGCCAACGTCCTGACTTTC.

This clonotype is a singleton in its sample. A single base separates this from a much larger clone, so it may be a read error. The chain joins TRBV5-1 to TRBJ2-7; D possibly corresponds to TRBD2 (6 bases). The V end was cut by 5 bases, the J end by 1 base, with 13 bases between. The germline V gene encodes CDR1 SGHRS and CDR2 YFSETQ. The CDR3 contains 14 residues. In nucleotides, the CDR3 is TGCGCCAGCAGGGGTACTAGCTGTTCCTACGAGCAGTACTTC. The encoded protein is CASRGTSCSYEQYF.

This clonotype was seen only a few times. Here the CDR3 DNA reads TGTGCCAGCAGCTCCCTTGGCGCACCCCCGGGGGAGACCCAGTACTTC. Protein sequence: CASSSLGAPPGETQYF. The chain has TRBV5-5 and TRBJ2-5; perhaps TRBD2 as D (5 bases). The CDR3 loop spans 16 amino acids. Germline V gene sequence: CDR1 SGHKS, CDR2 YYEKEE (reference sequence). Trimming took off 3 bases at V and 5 bases at J, with 20 bases between the two ends.

This clonotype was observed at least ten times. The J gene is TRBJ2-5, the V gene TRBV5-1; no reliable D call. The CDR3 length is 13 residues. Germline V gives CDR1 SGHRS, CDR2 YFSETQ. The V end was cut by 1 base, the J end by 4 bases, with 8 bases between. The CDR3 region has the DNA TGCGCCAGCAGCTTGACAGAGCGAGAGACCCAGTACTTC. This codes for CASSLTERETQYF.

The table lists this clonotype with a few counts. The rearrangement joins TRBV7-9 to TRBJ2-7; D unclear. CDR1 and CDR2 (germline): SEHNR, FQNEAQ (reference sequence). Trimming removed 5 bases from V and 6 bases from J, with 11 bases in between. CDR3 length equals 12 residues. CDR3 nucleotides: TGTGCCAGCAGCACCCAGCCGAGCGAGCAGTACTTC. It is translated as CASSTQPSEQYF.

This clonotype has just a few counts. CDR3 residues: CASRITSTDTQYF. The CDR3 DNA reads as TGTGCCAGCAGGATAACTAGCACAGATACGCAGTATTTT. This chain connects TRBV12-3 or TRBV12-4 to TRBJ2-3; D not certain. Trimming cost V 6 bases and J 0 bases, with 7 bases left between them. CDR3 length: 13 residues.

This clonotype was counted a few times. The chain combines TRBV5-1 with TRBJ1-5; D uncertain. The V gene's germline CDR1 is SGHRS and CDR2 YFSETQ. Trimming shortened V by 5 bases and J by 3 bases, and 9 bases separated the two germline ends. CDR3 length: 13 residues. The CDR3 sequence is CASRRQINQPQHF. The CDR3 bases are TGCGCCAGCAGGCGACAAATCAATCAGCCCCAGCATTTT. Combining the CDR3 with reference TRBV5-1 and TRBJ1-5 gives the whole variable domain KAGVTQTPRYLIKTRGQQVTLSCSPISGHRSVSWYQQTPGQGLQFLFEYFSETQRNKGNFPGRFSGRQFSNSRSEMNVSTLELGDSALYLCASRRQINQPQHFGDGTRLSIL.

This clonotype was detected ten times or more. The DNA for the CDR3 is TGCGCCAGCAGCCCCCGGGTGGGTGAGCAGCCCCAGCATTTT. Translating it yields CASSPRVGEQPQHF. The J gene is TRBJ1-5, the V gene TRBV5-1, with no clear D. Germline V gene lookup returns CDR1 SGHRS and CDR2 YFSETQ. The length of the CDR3 is 14 residues. V was pared by 4 bases and J by 7 bases, with 15 bases between.

The chain has TRBV7-3 and TRBJ1-1; no clear D. Germline assignment: CDR1 SGHTA and CDR2 FQGTGA. Trimming cost V 2 bases and J 0 bases, with 7 bases left between them. The CDR3 length is 14 residues. The CDR3 sequence: CASSLGRLNTEAFF. CDR3 DNA: TGTGCCAGCAGCTTAGGACGGTTGAACACTGAAGCTTTCTTT.

This clonotype was seen only a few times. The V call is TRBV6-2 or TRBV6-3, the J call TRBJ1-1, with 9 bases matching TRBD1. Trimming cost V 7 bases and J 4 bases; bases outside gene matches: 4. From germline, CDR1 is MNHEY and CDR2 SVGEGT. The CDR3 runs 13 residues. The CDR3 bases are TGTGCCAGCACCTTACAGGGGGCCACTGAAGCTTTCTTT. As protein: CASTLQGATEAFF.

This clonotype was picked up many times. This chain connects TRBV6-5 to TRBJ2-3, with TRBD2 as a possible D gene (6 bases). CDR3 size: 14 residues. Germline-derived CDR1 and CDR2 are MNHEY and SVGAGI. V lost 6 bases and J 0 bases, leaving 10 bases between the germline ends. The CDR3 here is CASSRSGSTDTQYF. The CDR3 nucleotides are TGTGCCAGCAGCCGTAGCGGTAGCACAGATACGCAGTATTTT.

This clonotype has just a few counts. The chain couples TRBV7-2 to TRBJ2-7; 8 positions agree with TRBD1. CDR3 length: 15 amino acids. Germline CDR1 SGHTA, CDR2 FQGNSA. Trimming removed 1 base from V and 5 bases from J; junction bases left unmatched: 7. The CDR3 here is CASSLEHQGAHEQYF. CDR3 coding DNA: TGTGCCAGCAGCTTAGAGCACCAGGGGGCCCACGAGCAGTACTTC.

This clonotype was recorded many times. This sequence joins TRBV4-1 and TRBJ2-1; D remains unclear. CDR1 is MGHRA, CDR2 YSYEKL, per germline. CDR3 length: 14 residues. Trimming cost V 0 bases and J 10 bases, with 13 bases left between them. CDR3: CASSQDRGRTEQFF. CDR3 bases: TGCGCCAGCAGCCAAGATCGTGGCAGGACCGAGCAGTTCTTC.

There are many counts of this clonotype. Relative to the germline gene, one junction end is altered; a read error may explain this. This chain connects TRBV12-3 or TRBV12-4 to TRBJ1-1; the D is unclear. This CDR3 spans 14 amino acids. The CDR3 bases are TGTGCCAGCAGGTTAGACAACATGAACACTGAAGCTTTCTTT. Translation: CASRLDNMNTEAFF.